This T cell receptor (beta chain) derives from a study of PD-1 blockade in classical Hodgkin lymphoma. Points from the study as a whole: Compared with healthy donors, newly diagnosed patients reportedly showed lower baseline TCR diversity. Before treatment, complete responders showed about the same diversity as newly diagnosed patients. With CD4+ cells, TCR diversity rose significantly by C4D1, but not with CD8+ cells.

Within the sample, this clone is medium-sized. The antigen remains undetermined. The V segment lost 4 bases and the J segment 6 bases; nucleotides outside the gene matches: 0. The CDR3 runs to 13 residues. The germline CDR1 and CDR2 sequences are MNHEY and SMNVEV (reference sequence). TCRdb keeps only in-frame clones here, not all; method: immunoSEQ multiplex PCR. Among over 25,000 clones listed, roughly two thirds were seen once. Relapses following autologous stem cell transplantation were seen in all patients, with brentuximab vedotin exposure varying. The best responses consisted of complete response, partial response or progressive disease.

The clonotype originates from a human donor with classical Hodgkin lymphoma. The chain is built from TRBV27 and TRBJ2-2; 9 nucleotides line up with TRBD2. This material consisted of peripheral blood mononuclear cells (PBMCs), taken before the second cycle of nivolumab. CDR3 in amino acids: CASSWTSAGELFF. The CDR3 DNA reads TGTGCCAGCAGTTGGACTAGCGCCGGGGAGCTGTTTTTT.